The present TCR beta chain was sequenced within a study of T cell changes during pregnancy in multiple sclerosis. Clones were sequenced by immunoSEQ multiplex PCR, and TCRdb holds only the in-frame ones, with some missing. The sample gives some 110,000 clones, less than 95% of which show up once; around 1.5% is in the top ten. Trimming took 1 base from V and 4 from J, leaving 13 bases between them. This CDR3 comprises 15 residues. Germline V gives CDR1 KGHSH, CDR2 LQKENI. The chain has TRBV18 and TRBJ1-2, with D perhaps matching TRBD1 (5 bases). Specimen: peripheral blood, collected after pregnancy. The receptor comes from a female donor with multiple sclerosis, enrolled in a pregnancy study. CDR3 in amino acids: CASSPQSGPLYGYTF. In DNA, the CDR3 is TGTGCCAGCTCACCACAGTCAGGGCCTCTCTATGGCTACACCTTC.